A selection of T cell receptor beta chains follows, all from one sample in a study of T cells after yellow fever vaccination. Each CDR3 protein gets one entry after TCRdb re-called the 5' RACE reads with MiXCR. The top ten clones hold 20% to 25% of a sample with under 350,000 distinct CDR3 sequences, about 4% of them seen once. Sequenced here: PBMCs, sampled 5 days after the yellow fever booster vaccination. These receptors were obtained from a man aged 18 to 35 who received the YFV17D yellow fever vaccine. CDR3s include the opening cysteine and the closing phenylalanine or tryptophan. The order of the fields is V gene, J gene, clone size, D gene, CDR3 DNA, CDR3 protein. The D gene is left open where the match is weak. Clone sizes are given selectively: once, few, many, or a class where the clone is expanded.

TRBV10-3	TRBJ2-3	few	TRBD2	TGTGCCATCAGTGAGTCAGGGACTAGCTTTGTCACGCAGTATTTT	CAISESGTSFVTQYF
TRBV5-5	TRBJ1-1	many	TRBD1	TGTGCCAGCAGCAGGGGGACAGGCGCTTTCTTT	CASSRGTGAFF
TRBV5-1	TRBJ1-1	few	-	TGCGCCAGCAGCGGGGGATCGGGGAACACTGAAGCTTTCTTT	CASSGGSGNTEAFF
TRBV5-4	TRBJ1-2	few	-	TGTGCCAGCAGCTTGGGGCGCCGGGGGGATGGCTACACCTTC	CASSLGRRGDGYTF
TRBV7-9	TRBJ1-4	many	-	TGTGCCAGCAGCTCTCACGCTAATGAAAAACTGTTTTTT	CASSSHANEKLFF
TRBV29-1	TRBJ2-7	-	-	TGCAGCGTTGAGAGAAGAGACACTACCTACGAGCAGTACTTC	CSVERRDTTYEQYF
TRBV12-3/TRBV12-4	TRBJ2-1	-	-	TGTGCCAGCAGTTTTTGGTCAAATGACGGGCAGTTCTTC	CASSFWSNDGQFF
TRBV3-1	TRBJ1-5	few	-	TGTGCCAGCAGCCAAGATGTGGGGTATCAGCCCCAGCATTTT	CASSQDVGYQPQHF
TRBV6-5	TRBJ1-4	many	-	TGTGCCAGCAGAGACACAGGAGCGAATGAAAAACTGTTTTTT	CASRDTGANEKLFF
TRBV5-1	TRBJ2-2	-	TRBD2	TGCGCCAGCAGTTGGATGGGACTAGCGAAGGGTCGCGGCGGGGAGCTGTTTTTT	CASSWMGLAKGRGGELFF
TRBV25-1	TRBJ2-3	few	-	TGTGCCAGCAGTGAAACAATGACGCAGTATTTT	CASSETMTQYF
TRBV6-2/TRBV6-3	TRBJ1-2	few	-	TGTGCCAGCAGTTCCCCCCTTATACGACAGGAAGCAAACTATGGCTACACCTTC	CASSSPLIRQEANYGYTF
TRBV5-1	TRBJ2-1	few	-	TGCGCCAGTAGTACAGACGGCAATGAGCAGTTCTTC	CASSTDGNEQFF
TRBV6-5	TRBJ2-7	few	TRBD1	TGTGCCAGCAGTTACTCGTGGCAGGGGGCCCTCAGCTCCTACGAGCAGTACTTC	CASSYSWQGALSSYEQYF
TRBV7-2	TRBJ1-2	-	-	TGTGCCAGCAGTCCCTGGACCAATAACTATGGCTACACCTTC	CASSPWTNNYGYTF
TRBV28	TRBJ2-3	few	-	TGTGCCAGCAGTTTCCTCCGGCCCCGACTAGGACATACGCAGTATTTT	CASSFLRPRLGHTQYF
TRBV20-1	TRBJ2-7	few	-	TGCAGTGCTCGCTACAGGAGCTCCTACGAGCAGTACTTC	CSARYRSSYEQYF
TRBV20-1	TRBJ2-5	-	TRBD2	TGCAGTGCTAGGGGACTAGCGGGGCAAGCCAAAGAGACCCAGTACTTC	CSARGLAGQAKETQYF
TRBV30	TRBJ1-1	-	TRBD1	TGTGCCTGGAGTTTCATGACAGGGACAACGAAAGCTTTCTTT	CAWSFMTGTTKAFF
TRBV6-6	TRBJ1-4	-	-	TGTGCCAGCAGCCCCCATATTGGAACTAATGAAAAACTGTTTTTT	CASSPHIGTNEKLFF
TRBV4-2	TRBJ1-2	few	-	TGTGCCAGCAGCCAAGAGCCCCGTGGGGGGGACTATGGCTACACCTTC	CASSQEPRGGDYGYTF
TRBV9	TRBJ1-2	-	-	TGTGCCAGCAGCGCCCATGGTGGGCTTGGCTACACCTTC	CASSAHGGLGYTF
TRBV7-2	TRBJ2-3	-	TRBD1	TGTGCCAGCAGCCCAGACAGGGAAGATACGCAGTATTTT	CASSPDREDTQYF
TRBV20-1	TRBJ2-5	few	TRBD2	TGCAGTGCCAGACTAGCGGGGGTATCGGAGACCCAGTACTTC	CSARLAGVSETQYF
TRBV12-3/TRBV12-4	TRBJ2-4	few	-	TGTGCCAGCATGTTATTCGGATCGTTGAACATTCAGTACTTC	CASMLFGSLNIQYF
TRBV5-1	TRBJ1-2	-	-	TGCGCCAGCAGCTTGTCAGAGGCTTATGGCTACACCTTC	CASSLSEAYGYTF
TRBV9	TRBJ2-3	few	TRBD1	TGTGCCAGCAGCACCGAGGGACAGGGGGGCGCAGATACGCAGTATTTT	CASSTEGQGGADTQYF
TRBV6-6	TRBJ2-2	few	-	TGTGCCAGCAGTTATCTCGGGGGCAGGACCGGGGAGCTGTTTTTT	CASSYLGGRTGELFF
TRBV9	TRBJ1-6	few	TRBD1	TGTGCCAGCAGCGGAACCGGGACAGCCTCACCCGATTCACCCCTCCACTTT	CASSGTGTASPDSPLHF
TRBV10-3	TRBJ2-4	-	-	TGTGCCATCAGTGCATCCCGGGGTGTCAAAAACATTCAGTACTTC	CAISASRGVKNIQYF
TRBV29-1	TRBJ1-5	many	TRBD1	TGCAGCGTCGAACAGGGGGGGAATCAGCCCCAGCATTTT	CSVEQGGNQPQHF
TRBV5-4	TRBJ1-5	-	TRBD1	TGTGCCAGCAGCGTAGGAGGGACAGGGAATCAGCCCCAGCATTTT	CASSVGGTGNQPQHF
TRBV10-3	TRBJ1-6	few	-	TGTGCCATCAGTGGACAGCTTAACTCCTATAATTCACCCCTCCACTTT	CAISGQLNSYNSPLHF
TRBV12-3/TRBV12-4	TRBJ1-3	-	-	TGTGCCAGCAGCCAAGCCGGGGCCTCTGGAAACACCATATATTTT	CASSQAGASGNTIYF